This T cell receptor (beta chain) was recovered during a study of CD8+CD57+ T cells in acquired aplastic anemia. At the level of the study: Healthy donors averaged about 10 million reads for CD4+ cells.

The J segment lost 4 bases and the V segment lost 3 bases, leaving 6 bases of the junction unmatched. Germline loops: CDR1 SGDLS, CDR2 YYNGEE. This CDR3 has 14 amino acids. This clonotype was seen repeatedly, ten times or more. CDR3 and TCR beta VDJ profiling relied on a genomic DNA template. TCRdb processed the reads anew with MiXCR; each CDR3 protein has one entry. This table has about 180,000 distinct CDR3 sequences, about half appearing once. The TCR was taken from a human donor in good health. This sequence joins TRBV9 and TRBJ2-7; the match to TRBD1 covers 8 bases. The sequencing input was sorted CD4+, CD8+, or CD8+CD57+ T cells (not recorded which) from PBMCs. The CDR3 protein is CASSAGQGIYEQYF. The CDR3 nucleotides read TGTGCCAGCAGCGCTGGACAGGGTATTTACGAGCAGTACTTC.